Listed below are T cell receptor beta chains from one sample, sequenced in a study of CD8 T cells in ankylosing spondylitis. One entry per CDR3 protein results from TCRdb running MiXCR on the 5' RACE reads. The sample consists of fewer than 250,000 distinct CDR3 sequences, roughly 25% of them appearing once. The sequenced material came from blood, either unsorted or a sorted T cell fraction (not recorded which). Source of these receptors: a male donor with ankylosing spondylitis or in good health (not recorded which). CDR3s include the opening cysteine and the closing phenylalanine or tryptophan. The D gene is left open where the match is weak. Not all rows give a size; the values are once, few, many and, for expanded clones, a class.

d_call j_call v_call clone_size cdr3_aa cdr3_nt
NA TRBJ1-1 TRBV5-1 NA CASSSGTPSGEDFF TGCGCCAGCAGCTCCGGGACACCCTCGGGTGAAGATTTCTTT
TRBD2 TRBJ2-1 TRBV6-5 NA CASSNPLAGGLYEQFF TGTGCCAGCAGTAACCCACTAGCGGGAGGGCTCTATGAGCAGTTCTTC
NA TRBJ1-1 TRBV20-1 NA CSARLGGRNTEAFF TGCAGTGCTAGGCTCGGGGGCCGGAACACTGAAGCTTTCTTT
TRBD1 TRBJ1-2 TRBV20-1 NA CSAKDRTNYGYTF TGCAGTGCCAAGGACAGGACTAACTATGGCTACACCTTC
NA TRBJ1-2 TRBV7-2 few CASSSGAGNGYTF TGTGCCAGCAGCTCCGGGGCCGGGAATGGCTACACCTTC
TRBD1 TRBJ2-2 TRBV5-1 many CASSTLLTGRTGELFF TGCGCCAGCAGTACACTTTTGACAGGGCGCACCGGGGAGCTGTTTTTT
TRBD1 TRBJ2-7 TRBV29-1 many CSVGGQGYEQYF TGCAGCGTTGGTGGACAGGGCTACGAGCAGTACTTC
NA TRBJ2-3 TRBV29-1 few CSAGARLTDTQYF TGCAGCGCTGGGGCCCGGCTCACAGATACGCAGTATTTT
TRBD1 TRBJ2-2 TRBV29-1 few CSARTGGNTGELFF TGCAGCGCCAGGACAGGGGGGAACACCGGGGAGCTGTTTTTT
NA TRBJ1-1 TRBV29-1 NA CSVMTGPAEAFF TGCAGCGTTATGACGGGTCCTGCTGAAGCTTTCTTT
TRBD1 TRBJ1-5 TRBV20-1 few CSAGTGYNQPQHF TGCAGTGCTGGGACAGGCTACAATCAGCCCCAGCATTTT
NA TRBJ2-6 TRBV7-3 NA CASSLTTGPGANVLTF TGTGCCAGCAGCTTAACGACGGGGCCTGGGGCCAACGTCCTGACTTTC
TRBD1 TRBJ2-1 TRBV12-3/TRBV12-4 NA CASSPTGTALNEQFF TGTGCCAGCAGCCCAACCGGGACAGCTTTAAATGAGCAGTTCTTC
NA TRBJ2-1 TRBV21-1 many CASSKDNEQFF TGTGCCAGCAGCAAAGACAATGAGCAGTTCTTC
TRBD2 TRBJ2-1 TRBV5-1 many CASRTAGLADEQFF TGCGCCAGCAGGACGGCTGGACTAGCCGATGAGCAGTTCTTC
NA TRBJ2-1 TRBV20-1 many CSARPDQQRRDNEQFF TGCAGTGCTAGACCTGACCAGCAACGGCGAGATAATGAGCAGTTCTTC
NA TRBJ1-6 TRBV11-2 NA CASSLERGLALHF TGTGCCAGCAGCTTAGAACGCGGGCTGGCCCTCCACTTT
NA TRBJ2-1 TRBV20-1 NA CSARSPGLHPGGNEQFF TGCAGTGCTAGATCCCCGGGACTCCACCCTGGGGGCAATGAGCAGTTCTTC
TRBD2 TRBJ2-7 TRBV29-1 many CSVEASGKSSYEQYF TGCAGCGTTGAAGCTAGCGGTAAGAGCTCCTACGAGCAGTACTTC
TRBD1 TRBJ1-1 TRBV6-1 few CASSMGQGKVTEAFF TGTGCCAGCAGTATGGGACAGGGGAAGGTAACTGAAGCTTTCTTT
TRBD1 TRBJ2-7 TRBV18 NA CASSQGTESYEQYF TGTGCCAGCTCACAGGGGACAGAATCCTACGAGCAGTACTTC
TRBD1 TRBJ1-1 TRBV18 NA CASSHGTGGTTEAFF TGTGCCAGCTCACACGGGACAGGGGGGACCACTGAAGCTTTCTTT
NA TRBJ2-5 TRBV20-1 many CSADLRGGETQYF TGCAGTGCGGACCTCAGGGGTGGGGAGACCCAGTACTTC
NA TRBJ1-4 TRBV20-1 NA CSASGHFNEKLFF TGCAGTGCTAGTGGTCACTTTAATGAAAAACTGTTTTTT
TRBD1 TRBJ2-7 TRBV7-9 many CAVGQSSYEQYF TGTGCCGTGGGACAGAGCTCCTACGAGCAGTACTTC
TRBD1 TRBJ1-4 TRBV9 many CASSVTGTVHEKLFF TGTGCCAGCAGCGTTACTGGGACAGTGCATGAAAAACTGTTTTTT
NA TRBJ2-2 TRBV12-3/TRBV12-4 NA CASSLAQGLMYTGELFF TGTGCCAGCAGTTTAGCCCAAGGACTCATGTACACCGGGGAGCTGTTTTTT
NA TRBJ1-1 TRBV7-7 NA CASSSNKNTEAFF TGTGCTAGCAGCTCCAATAAGAACACTGAAGCTTTCTTT
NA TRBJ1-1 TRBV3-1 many CASSQAGNTEAFF TGTGCCAGCAGCCAAGCAGGGAACACTGAAGCTTTCTTT
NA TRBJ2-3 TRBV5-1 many CASSFSGWDTQYF TGCGCCAGCAGCTTTTCCGGATGGGATACGCAGTATTTT
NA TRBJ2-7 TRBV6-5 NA CASSYDLQSYEQYF TGTGCCAGCAGTTACGACTTACAATCCTACGAGCAGTACTTC
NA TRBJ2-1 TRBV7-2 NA CASSSRAQGFSGTSYNEQFF TGTGCCAGCAGCTCAAGGGCACAGGGCTTCAGCGGGACCTCCTACAATGAGCAGTTCTTC
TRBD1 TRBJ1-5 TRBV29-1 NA CSVESGGREHF TGCAGCGTTGAATCAGGGGGCAGGGAACATTTT
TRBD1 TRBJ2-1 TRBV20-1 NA CSARTGTGAGNEQFF TGCAGTGCTAGAACCGGGACAGGGGCTGGCAATGAGCAGTTCTTC
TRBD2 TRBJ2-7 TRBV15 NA CATSSQTSGYEQYF TGTGCCACCAGCTCCCAGACTAGCGGGTACGAGCAGTACTTC
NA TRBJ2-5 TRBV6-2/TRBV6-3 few CASSFSMNQETQYF TGTGCCAGCAGTTTTTCCATGAACCAAGAGACCCAGTACTTC
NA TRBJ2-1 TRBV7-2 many CASSLNHYNEQFF TGTGCCAGCAGCTTAAACCACTACAATGAGCAGTTCTTC
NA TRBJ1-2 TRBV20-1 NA CSAHVGGYTF TGCAGTGCACACGTCGGTGGCTACACCTTC
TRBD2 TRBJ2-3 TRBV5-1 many CASSLDAGASGGTDTQYF TGCGCCAGCAGCTTAGACGCCGGGGCTAGCGGGGGCACAGATACGCAGTATTTT
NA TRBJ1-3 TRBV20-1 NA CSARQGTSSGNTIYF TGCAGTGCTCGGCAGGGGACCTCCTCTGGAAACACCATATATTTT
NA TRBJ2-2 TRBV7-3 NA CASSLTSSGGELFF TGTGCCAGCAGCCTTACTAGCTCCGGCGGGGAGCTGTTTTTT
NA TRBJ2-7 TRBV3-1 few CASSQNRDSYEQYF TGTGCCAGCAGCCAAAACAGGGACTCCTACGAGCAGTACTTC
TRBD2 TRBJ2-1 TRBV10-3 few CAISDSGGNNEQFF TGTGCCATCAGTGATTCGGGAGGGAACAATGAGCAGTTCTTC
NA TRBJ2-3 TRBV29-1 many CSVELRDTQYF TGCAGCGTTGAACTTAGGGATACGCAGTATTTT
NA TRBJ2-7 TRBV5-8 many CASKVSAGRYEQYF TGTGCCAGCAAAGTGTCAGCTGGACGCTACGAGCAGTACTTC
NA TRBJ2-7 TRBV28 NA CASSFPSTRVNEQYF TGTGCCAGCAGTTTCCCCAGCACCAGAGTTAACGAGCAGTACTTC
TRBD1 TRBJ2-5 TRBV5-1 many CASSDRGGREETQYF TGCGCCAGCAGTGACAGGGGAGGTCGTGAAGAGACCCAGTACTTC
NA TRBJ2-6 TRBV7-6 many CASSFSYSGANVLTF TGTGCCAGCAGCTTTAGCTATTCTGGGGCCAACGTCCTGACTTTC
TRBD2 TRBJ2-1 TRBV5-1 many CASSPRAGVGENNEQFF TGCGCCAGCAGCCCGAGAGCGGGAGTCGGTGAGAACAATGAGCAGTTCTTC
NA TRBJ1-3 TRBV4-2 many CASSQVVSGLGSGNTIYF TGTGCCAGCAGCCAAGTTGTCTCAGGGTTGGGTTCTGGAAACACCATATATTTT
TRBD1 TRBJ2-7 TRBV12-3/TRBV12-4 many CASSWTGSYEQYF TGTGCCAGCAGTTGGACAGGCTCATACGAGCAGTACTTC
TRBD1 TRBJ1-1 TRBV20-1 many CSAQGAEAFF TGCAGTGCTCAGGGGGCTGAAGCTTTCTTT
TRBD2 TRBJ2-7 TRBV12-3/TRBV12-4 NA CASSLMTREVYEQYF TGTGCCAGCAGTTTGATGACGCGGGAGGTCTACGAGCAGTACTTC
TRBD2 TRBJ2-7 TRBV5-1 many CASSLITGGNYEQYF TGCGCCAGCAGCCTCATTACGGGAGGGAACTACGAGCAGTACTTC
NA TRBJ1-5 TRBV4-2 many CASSQDVAGDQPQHF TGTGCCAGCAGCCAAGATGTCGCAGGGGATCAGCCCCAGCATTTT